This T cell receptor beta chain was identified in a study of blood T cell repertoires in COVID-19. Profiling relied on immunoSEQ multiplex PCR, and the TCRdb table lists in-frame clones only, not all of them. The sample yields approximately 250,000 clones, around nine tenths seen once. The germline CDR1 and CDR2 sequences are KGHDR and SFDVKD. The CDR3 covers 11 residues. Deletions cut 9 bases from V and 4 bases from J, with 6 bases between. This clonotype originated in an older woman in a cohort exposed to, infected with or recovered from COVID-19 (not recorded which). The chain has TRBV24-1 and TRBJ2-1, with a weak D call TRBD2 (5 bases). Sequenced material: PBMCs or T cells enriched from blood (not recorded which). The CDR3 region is CATRGYNEQFF. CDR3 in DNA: TGTGCCACCCGGGGTTACAATGAGCAGTTCTTC.